What follows is one T cell receptor (beta chain) and its context. This entry comes from a study of patients and donors after allogeneic stem cell transplantation. The V segment lost 6 bases and the J segment 3 bases; nucleotides outside the gene matches: 11. CDR3 length: 15 residues. TCRdb re-called the RT-PCR reads through MiXCR, storing one row per CDR3 protein. The sample includes about 410,000 distinct CDR3 sequences, approximately 16% seen only once; the top ten take around 6.8%. The clonotype originates from a human donor who was either an allogeneic HSCT recipient or a stem cell or donor lymphocyte infusion donor (not recorded which). It is not recorded whose cells these are; they may come from a transplant donor. The chain links TRBV12-3 or TRBV12-4 to TRBJ2-7; 7 positions agree with TRBD2. Input material: blood, either unsorted or a sorted T cell fraction (not recorded which). This CDR3 is CASSSEGGAVYEQYF. In nucleotides, the CDR3 is TGTGCCAGCAGCTCCGAGGGAGGGGCAGTCTACGAGCAGTACTTC.